One T cell receptor beta chain is described in this entry. There are 13 residues in the CDR3. CDR1 MGHDK and CDR2 SYGVNS come from the germline V gene. V dropped 5 bases and J dropped 5; count of bases not matched to a gene: 1. This entry belongs to a study of shared clonotypes between healthy human individuals. The assay was immunoSEQ multiplex PCR, and TCRdb's table has in-frame clones only and misses some. The repertoire consists of approximately 2.5 million clones, with over 85% occurring once and the leading ten covering roughly 0.36%. The donor population consisted of healthy HIV-negative adults with no recent acute infections or vaccinations.

The source is a man aged 18 to 29 in good health. Some clones in this sample may be carry-over from other donors' samples. V usage is TRBV25-1 and J usage is TRBJ2-2, with TRBD2 matching over 8 bases. The sample was naive CD4+ T cells from PBMCs. Subset indicated: CD45RA+ positively selected. The CDR3 region is CASSLAGTGELFF. The DNA for the CDR3 is TGTGCCAGCAGTTTAGCGGGGACCGGGGAGCTGTTTTTT.